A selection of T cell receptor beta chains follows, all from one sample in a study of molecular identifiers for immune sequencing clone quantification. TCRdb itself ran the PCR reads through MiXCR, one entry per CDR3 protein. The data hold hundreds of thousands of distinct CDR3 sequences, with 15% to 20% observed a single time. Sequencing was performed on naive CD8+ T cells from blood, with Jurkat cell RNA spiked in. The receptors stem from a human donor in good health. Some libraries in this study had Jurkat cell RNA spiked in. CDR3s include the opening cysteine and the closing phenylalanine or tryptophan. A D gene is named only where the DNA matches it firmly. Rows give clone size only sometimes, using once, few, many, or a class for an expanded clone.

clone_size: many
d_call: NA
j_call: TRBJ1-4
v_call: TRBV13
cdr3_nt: TGTGCCAGCAGCTTAAGACAGACTAATGAAAAACTGTTTTTT
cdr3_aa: CASSLRQTNEKLFF

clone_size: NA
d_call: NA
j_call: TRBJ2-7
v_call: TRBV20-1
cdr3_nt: TGCAGTGCTAGAGACTCCTACAGGCATCAACCGTACGAGCAGTACTTC
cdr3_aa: CSARDSYRHQPYEQYF

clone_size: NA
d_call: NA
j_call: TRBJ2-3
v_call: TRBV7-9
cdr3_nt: TGTGCCAGCAGCTCCACGGTAATTAGAACAATTAGCACAGATACGCAGTATTTT
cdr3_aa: CASSSTVIRTISTDTQYF

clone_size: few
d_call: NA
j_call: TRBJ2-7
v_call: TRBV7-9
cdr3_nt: TGTGCCAGCAGCTTTGCGGGGGCCAACGAGCAGTACTTC
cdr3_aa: CASSFAGANEQYF

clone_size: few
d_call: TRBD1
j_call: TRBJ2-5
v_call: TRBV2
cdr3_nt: TGTGCCAGCAGCAGGGGGCCGAAACAAGACCAAGAGACCCAGTACTTC
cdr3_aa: CASSRGPKQDQETQYF

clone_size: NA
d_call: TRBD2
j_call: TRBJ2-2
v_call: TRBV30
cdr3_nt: TGTGCCTGGAGTCTATGGACTAGTGGGACCGGGGAGCTGTTTTTT
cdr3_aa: CAWSLWTSGTGELFF

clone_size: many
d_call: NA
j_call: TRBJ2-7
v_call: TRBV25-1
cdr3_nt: TGTGCCAGCCCAGAGGTTCCCCGGCCATACCGCGAGCAGTACTTC
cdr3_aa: CASPEVPRPYREQYF

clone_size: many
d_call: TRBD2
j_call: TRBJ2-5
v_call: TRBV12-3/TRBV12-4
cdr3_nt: TGTGCCAGCAGTCCGGACCCGACTAGCGGGTATGAGACCCAGTACTTC
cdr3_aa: CASSPDPTSGYETQYF

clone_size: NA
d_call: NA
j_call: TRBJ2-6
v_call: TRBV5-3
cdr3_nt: TGTGCCAGCAGCTTGGGACCGAATCGAAGCTCTGGGGCCAACGTCCTGACTTTC
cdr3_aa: CASSLGPNRSSGANVLTF

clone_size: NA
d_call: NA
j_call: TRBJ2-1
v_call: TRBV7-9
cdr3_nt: TGTGCCAGCAGCCCCCCTGCCCAGCGCGCGTTAGGGAATGAGCAGTTCTTC
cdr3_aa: CASSPPAQRALGNEQFF

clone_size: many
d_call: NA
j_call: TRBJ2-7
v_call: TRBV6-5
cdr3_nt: TGTGCCAGCAGAGAAGTAGCGGCCTACGAGCAGTACTTC
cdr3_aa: CASREVAAYEQYF

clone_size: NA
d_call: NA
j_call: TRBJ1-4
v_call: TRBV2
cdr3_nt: TGTGCCAGCAGTGCGGTCGCAACTAATGAAAAACTGTTTTTT
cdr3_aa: CASSAVATNEKLFF

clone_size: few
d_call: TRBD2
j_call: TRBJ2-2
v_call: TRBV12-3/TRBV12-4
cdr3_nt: TGTGCCAGCAGTCCAATAGGGTTGACTAGCGGGGTATTGAACACCGGGGAGCTGTTTTTT
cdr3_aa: CASSPIGLTSGVLNTGELFF

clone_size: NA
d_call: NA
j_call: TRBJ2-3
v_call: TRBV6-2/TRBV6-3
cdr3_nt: TGTGCCAGCAGATACAGATCAAGCACAGATACGCAGTATTTT
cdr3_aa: CASRYRSSTDTQYF

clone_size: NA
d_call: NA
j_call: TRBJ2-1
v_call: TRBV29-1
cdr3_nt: TGCAGCGTCACGAACTTGGACATACCCTACAATGAGCAGTTCTTC
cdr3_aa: CSVTNLDIPYNEQFF

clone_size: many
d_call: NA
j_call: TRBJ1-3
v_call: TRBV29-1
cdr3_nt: TGCAGCGTTGTCCCGCTCAGCTCTGGAAACACCATATATTTT
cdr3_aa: CSVVPLSSGNTIYF

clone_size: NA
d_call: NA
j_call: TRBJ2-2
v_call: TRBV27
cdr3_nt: TGTGCCAGCAGAGAAAGACAAGGCACCGGGGGGCTGTTTTTT
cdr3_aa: CASRERQGTGGLFF

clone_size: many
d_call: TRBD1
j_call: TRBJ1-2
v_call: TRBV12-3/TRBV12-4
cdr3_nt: TGTGCCAGCAGTTTCGCCGGGACAGGGTTTGGCTACACCTTC
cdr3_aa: CASSFAGTGFGYTF

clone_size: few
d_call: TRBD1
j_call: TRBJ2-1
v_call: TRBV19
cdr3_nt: TGTGCCAGTAGTATTGACAGGGACCTTAGGGATGAGCAGTTCTTC
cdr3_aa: CASSIDRDLRDEQFF

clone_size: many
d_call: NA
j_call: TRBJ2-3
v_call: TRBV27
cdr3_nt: TGTGCCAGCAGCTTTCCAGGGGCGACAGATACGCAGTATTTT
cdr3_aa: CASSFPGATDTQYF

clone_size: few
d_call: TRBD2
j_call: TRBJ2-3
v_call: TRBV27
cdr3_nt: TGTGCCAGCAGTCCACTTAGCGGGGGGCTTGATACGCAGTATTTT
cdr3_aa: CASSPLSGGLDTQYF

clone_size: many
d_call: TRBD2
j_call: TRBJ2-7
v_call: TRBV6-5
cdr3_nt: TGTGCCAGCAGTTACTCTGAACGGGGGGGCTCCTACGAGCAGTACTTC
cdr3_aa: CASSYSERGGSYEQYF

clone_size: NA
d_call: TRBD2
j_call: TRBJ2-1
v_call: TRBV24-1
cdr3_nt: TGTGCCACCAGTGATCGGACTAGCGGGGGGGCCGATGAGCAGTTCTTC
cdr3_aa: CATSDRTSGGADEQFF

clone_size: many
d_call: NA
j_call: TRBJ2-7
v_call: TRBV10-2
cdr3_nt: TGCGCCAGCAGTGAGTCTGAATGGCGGTACGAGCAGTACTTC
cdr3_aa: CASSESEWRYEQYF

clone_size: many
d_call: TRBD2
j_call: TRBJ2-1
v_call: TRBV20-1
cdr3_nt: TGCAGTGCGCTAATTCGAAGCGGGGGGTGGGGCAGTGAGCAGTTCTTC
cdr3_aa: CSALIRSGGWGSEQFF

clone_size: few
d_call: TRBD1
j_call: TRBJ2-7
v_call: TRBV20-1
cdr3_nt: TGCAGTGCTAGAGATTCCCGGACAGGCCTTACCTACGAGCAGTACTTC
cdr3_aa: CSARDSRTGLTYEQYF

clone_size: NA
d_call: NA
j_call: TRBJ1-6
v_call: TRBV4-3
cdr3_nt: TGCGCCAGCAGCCAAGATCGCGCAGGACTTAATTCACCCCTCCACTTT
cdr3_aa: CASSQDRAGLNSPLHF

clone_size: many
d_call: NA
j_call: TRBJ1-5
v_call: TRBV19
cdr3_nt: TGTGCCAGTAGTATGATCTCCGGGCCTCAGCCCCAGCATTTT
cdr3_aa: CASSMISGPQPQHF

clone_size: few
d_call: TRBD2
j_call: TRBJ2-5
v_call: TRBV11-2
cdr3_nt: TGTGCCAGCAGCGGTTTTGAGAGCGGGGGGGCCTGGGAGGAGACCCAGTACTTC
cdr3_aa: CASSGFESGGAWEETQYF

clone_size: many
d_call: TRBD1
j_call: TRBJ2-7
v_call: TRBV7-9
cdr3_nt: TGTGCCATCCGGGACAGGGTTCACTACGAGCAGTACTTC
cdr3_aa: CAIRDRVHYEQYF

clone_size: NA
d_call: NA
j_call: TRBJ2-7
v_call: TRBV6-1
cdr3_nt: TGTGCCAGCAGTGCCTTCGACCTCTACGAGCAGTACTTC
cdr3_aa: CASSAFDLYEQYF

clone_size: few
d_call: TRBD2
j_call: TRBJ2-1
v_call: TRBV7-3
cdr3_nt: TGTGCCAGCAGCCGCACCGGGACTAGCGGGAAGGATGAGCAGTTCTTC
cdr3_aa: CASSRTGTSGKDEQFF

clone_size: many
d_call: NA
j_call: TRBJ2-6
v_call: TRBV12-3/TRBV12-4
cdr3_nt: TGTGCCAGCAGTTTTTTCAGCTCTGGGGCCAACGTCCTGACTTTC
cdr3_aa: CASSFFSSGANVLTF

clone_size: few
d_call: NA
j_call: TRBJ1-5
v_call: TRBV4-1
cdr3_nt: TGCGCCAGCAGCCCCCTCGGCAGGGATAGCAATCAGCCCCAGCATTTT
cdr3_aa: CASSPLGRDSNQPQHF

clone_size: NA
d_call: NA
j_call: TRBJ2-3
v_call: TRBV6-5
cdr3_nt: TGTGCCAGCAGTTCCCTGTTGAGGGCCCACACAGATACGCAGTACTTT
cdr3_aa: CASSSLLRAHTDTQYF

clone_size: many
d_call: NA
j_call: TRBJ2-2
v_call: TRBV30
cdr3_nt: TGTGCCTGGAGTCCGGTGAACACCGGGGAGCTGTTTTTT
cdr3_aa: CAWSPVNTGELFF

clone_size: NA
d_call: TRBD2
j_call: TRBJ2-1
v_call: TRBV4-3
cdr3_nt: TGCGCCAGCAGAAGATCGACTAGCGGGACTTACAATGAGCAGTTCTTC
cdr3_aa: CASRRSTSGTYNEQFF

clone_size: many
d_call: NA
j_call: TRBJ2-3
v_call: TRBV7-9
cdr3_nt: TGTGCCAGCAGGGACCTAGGAGATACGCAGTATTTT
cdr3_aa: CASRDLGDTQYF

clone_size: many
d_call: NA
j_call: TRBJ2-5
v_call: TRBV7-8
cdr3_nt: TGTGCCAGCAGCATCCCCGGACTTACTCAAGAGACCCAGTACTTC
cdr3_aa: CASSIPGLTQETQYF

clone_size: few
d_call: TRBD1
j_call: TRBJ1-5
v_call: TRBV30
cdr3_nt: TGTGCCTGGAGTGTACCCGCGGGACAGGGGACTCAGCCCCAGCATTTT
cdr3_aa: CAWSVPAGQGTQPQHF

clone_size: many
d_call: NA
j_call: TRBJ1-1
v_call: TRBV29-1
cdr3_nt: TGCAGCGTAACCCTGGAATATACTCAACTCACTGAAGCTTTCTTT
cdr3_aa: CSVTLEYTQLTEAFF

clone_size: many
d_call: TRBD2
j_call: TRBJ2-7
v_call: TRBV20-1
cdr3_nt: TGCAGTGCTAGGAGGGAGGGCTCCTACGAGCAGTACTTC
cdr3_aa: CSARREGSYEQYF

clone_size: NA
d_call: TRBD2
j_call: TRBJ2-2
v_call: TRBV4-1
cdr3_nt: TGCGCCAGCAGCCAGCCGCTCGGACTAGCTGGCACCGGGGAGCTGTTTTTT
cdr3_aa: CASSQPLGLAGTGELFF

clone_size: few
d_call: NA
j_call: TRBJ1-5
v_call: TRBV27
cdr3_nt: TGTGCCAGCAGGTCCTTGGGACCAGGCGGCAATCAGCCCCAGCATTTT
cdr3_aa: CASRSLGPGGNQPQHF

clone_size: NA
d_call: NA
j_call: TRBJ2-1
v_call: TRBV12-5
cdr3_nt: TGTGCTAGTGGTTCTGCCGGGGCTGGGGGTGAGCGGTTCTTC
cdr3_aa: CASGSAGAGGERFF

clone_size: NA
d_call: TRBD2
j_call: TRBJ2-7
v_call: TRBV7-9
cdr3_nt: TGTGCCAGCGGCTTAGCGGGGGACTACGAGCAGTACTTC
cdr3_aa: CASGLAGDYEQYF

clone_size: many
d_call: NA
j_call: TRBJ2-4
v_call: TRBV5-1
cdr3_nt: TGCGCCAGCAGCCCGGTCCTTGGGGAGTTGAACATTCAGTACTTC
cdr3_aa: CASSPVLGELNIQYF

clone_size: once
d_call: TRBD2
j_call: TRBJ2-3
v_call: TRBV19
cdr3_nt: TGTGCCAGTAGTATTGGCCTAGCGGGGTTCACAGATACGCAGTATTTT
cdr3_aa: CASSIGLAGFTDTQYF

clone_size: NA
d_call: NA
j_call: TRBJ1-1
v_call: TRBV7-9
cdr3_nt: TGTGCCAGCAGCCAAGAGGGGGGGCGAGAAGCTTTCTTT
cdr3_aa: CASSQEGGREAFF

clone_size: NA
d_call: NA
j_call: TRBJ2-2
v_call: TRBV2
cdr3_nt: TGTGCCAGCAAACAGGGTGGAGTGAACACCGGGGAGCTGTTTTTT
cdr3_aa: CASKQGGVNTGELFF

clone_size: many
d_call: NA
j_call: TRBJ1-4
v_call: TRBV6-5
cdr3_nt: TGTGCCAGCAGTTATTCCTCAGGGTGGGGTAATGAAAAACTGTTTTTT
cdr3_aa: CASSYSSGWGNEKLFF

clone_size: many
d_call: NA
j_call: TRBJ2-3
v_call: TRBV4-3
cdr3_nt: TGCGCCAGCAGCCAAGAGGGAAACACAGATACGCAGTATTTT
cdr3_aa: CASSQEGNTDTQYF

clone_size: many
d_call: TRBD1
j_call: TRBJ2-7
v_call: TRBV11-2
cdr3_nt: TGTGCCAGCAGCCAAATGGGGACAGGGTCCTACGAGCAGTACTTC
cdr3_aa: CASSQMGTGSYEQYF